Below are 29 T cell receptor beta chains sequenced from a single sample in a study of T cells in Graves' hyperthyroidism and ophthalmopathy. Amplification of TCR beta CDR3 regions was performed using RNA transcripts as template. Using the HTBI primer set, a first-round RT-PCR was run on the TCR CDR3. MiXCR was run by TCRdb on the multiplex PCR reads, yielding one entry per CDR3 protein. The data show over 550,000 distinct CDR3 sequences, over 15% seen once. The sample taken for sequencing was blood. Receptors originate from a young woman with Graves' hyperthyroidism.

This clonotype was observed at least ten times. This chain connects TRBV2 to TRBJ1-2; perhaps TRBD1 as D (6 bases). The germline V and J ends were trimmed by 8 bases and 3 bases, with 19 bases remaining between them. CDR3 length: 15 residues. Germline-derived CDR1 and CDR2 are SNHLY and FYNNEI. The CDR3 DNA follows: TGTGCCAGCTCAGGGGTTGGAGGGACCCACTATGGCTACACCTTC. Its translation: CASSGVGGTHYGYTF.

This clonotype was seen many times. The chain links TRBV27 to TRBJ1-2; D perhaps matches TRBD1 (6 bases). Germline V gene data show CDR1 as MNHEY and CDR2 as SMNVEV (reference sequence). V was trimmed by 6 bases and J by 4 bases, leaving 18 bases between them. The length of the CDR3 is 15 residues. CDR3 in DNA: TGTGCCAGCAGACCCGGGACAATGATCCCCTATGGCTACACCTTC. It is translated as CASRPGTMIPYGYTF.

This clonotype has only a few counts. The genes are TRBV10-2 and TRBJ1-1; 7 bases match TRBD1. In germline, CDR1 is WSHSY, CDR2 SAAADI. The CDR3 consists of 18 residues. V dropped 3 bases and J dropped 8; count of bases not matched to a gene: 21. CDR3 coding DNA: TGCGCCAGCAGTGAAGCGGGACAGAATGCCGCAGGAGTCGTGGAAGCTTTCTTT. As protein: CASSEAGQNAAGVVEAFF.

This clonotype came up many times. This sequence joins TRBV20-1 and TRBJ2-3; no definite D call. Looked up from germline, CDR1 is DFQATT and CDR2 is SNEGSKA (reference sequence). Trimming pared 3 bases from V and 0 bases from J, leaving 7 bases between. The CDR3 runs 13 residues. CDR3 loop: CSASGLSTDTQYF. CDR3 DNA sequence: TGCAGTGCTAGCGGGCTTAGCACAGATACGCAGTATTTT.

With regard to this clonotype: A much larger clone lies one base from this, so it may be a read error. This sequence joins TRBV2 and TRBJ2-2; no reliable D call. V lost 11 bases, J lost 4 bases, and 14 bases lay in between. This CDR3 is 13 amino acids long. The germline CDR1 and CDR2 sequences are SNHLY and FYNNEI. This chain's CDR3 is CAGSNFATGELFF. CDR3 nucleotide sequence: TGTGCCGGCTCCAACTTCGCCACCGGGGAGCTGTTTTTT.

In this sample, this clonotype turned up many times. The V call is TRBV2, the J call TRBJ1-5, with D maybe TRBD1 (5 bases). From germline, CDR1 is SNHLY and CDR2 FYNNEI. The CDR3 extends over 14 amino acids. The V and J ends lost 10 bases and 4 bases respectively, with 17 bases between them. CDR3 in DNA: TGTGCCACCGCGGGACGGACCCCGAATCAGCCCCAGCATTTT. This codes for CATAGRTPNQPQHF.

The gene calls are TRBV7-2 and TRBJ1-6, with D unclear. The V and J ends lost 6 bases and 7 bases respectively, with 16 bases between them. Germline CDR1 SGHTA, CDR2 FQGNSA. This CDR3 contains 15 residues. The CDR3 nucleotides are TGTGCCAGCAGAGTAGGAGGGCTCAGGAATTCACCCCTCCACTTT. Residues: CASRVGGLRNSPLHF. The full variable domain, with the rest looked up from reference TRBV7-2 and TRBJ1-6, is GAGVSQSPSNKVTEKGKDVELRCDPISGHTALYWYRQSLGQGLEFLIYFQGNSAPDKSGLPSDRFSAERTGGSVSTLTIQRTQQEDSAVYLCASRVGGLRNSPLHFGNGTRLTVT.

This rearrangement joins TRBV12-3 or TRBV12-4 to TRBJ1-1; D remains unclear. The CDR3 has 14 residues. Trimming shortened V by 4 bases and J by 0 bases, and 9 bases separated the two germline ends. As DNA, the CDR3 is TGTGCCAGCAGTTGGGGTGGCGTGAACACTGAAGCTTTCTTT. Residues: CASSWGGVNTEAFF.

V and J are TRBV6-1 and TRBJ1-2, with 8 bases aligning to TRBD1. V gave up 7 bases and J gave up 4 bases; unmatched junction bases: 5. The germline CDR1 and CDR2 sequences are MNHNS and SASEGT. The CDR3 has 13 amino acids. The CDR3 DNA reads TGTGCCAGCACCTCCGGACAGGGCTATGGCTACACCTTC. Translated: CASTSGQGYGYTF.

This clonotype was counted a few times. This chain uses TRBV20-1 with TRBJ1-1; D is undetermined. Trimming cost V 6 bases and J 8 bases, with 22 bases left between them. The CDR3 has 14 amino acids. The V gene's germline CDR1 is DFQATT and CDR2 SNEGSKA (reference sequence). The CDR3 is CSAGRRVEHLEAFF. DNA for the CDR3: TGCAGTGCGGGCAGGCGAGTTGAACACTTAGAAGCTTTCTTT.

This clonotype was seen at least ten times. The J gene is TRBJ1-1, the V gene TRBV13; D unresolved. V lost 5 bases and J 3 bases, leaving 22 bases between the germline ends. This CDR3 is built from 17 residues. CDR1 and CDR2 (germline): PRHDT, FYEKMQ (reference sequence). This CDR3 reads CASSVLLDIGPHTEAFF. CDR3 sequence (DNA): TGTGCCAGCAGCGTCCTTCTAGACATAGGGCCCCACACTGAAGCTTTCTTT.

Many counts were recorded for this clonotype. V is TRBV27 and J is TRBJ2-4; D tentatively reads TRBD1 or TRBD2 (7 bases each). With 0 bases removed from V and 1 base from J, the gap between germline ends came to 19 bases. The CDR3 has 19 residues. Germline V gene lookup returns CDR1 MNHEY and CDR2 SMNVEV (reference sequence). In DNA, the CDR3 is TGTGCCAGCAGTTTATCGCGTGTGGCAGGGGGGGCGGCCAAAAACATTCAGTACTTC. Its protein product is CASSLSRVAGGAAKNIQYF.

This clonotype was observed many times. The chain couples TRBV28 to TRBJ2-7, with D maybe TRBD2 (6 bases). The CDR3 has 14 amino acids. Germline V CDR1 and CDR2: MDHEN, SYDVKM. Trimming left V 3 bases short and J 1 base short, with 10 bases between. The CDR3 bases are TGTGCCAGCAGTTTGGGGCTAGCGTCCTACGAGCAGTACTTC. Translation: CASSLGLASYEQYF.

This clonotype was counted ten times or more. The chain uses TRBV7-9 and TRBJ2-3; unclear D gene. The V gene's germline CDR1 is SEHNR and CDR2 FQNEAQ (reference sequence). CDR3 size: 16 residues. V was shortened by 2 bases and J by 0 bases, with 12 bases between the two germline ends. The CDR3 protein is CASSLSPHASTDTQYF. The CDR3 nucleotides are TGTGCCAGCAGCTTATCCCCTCACGCTAGCACAGATACGCAGTATTTT.

The sample holds many counts of this clonotype. J is TRBJ1-1 and V is TRBV27; no definite D call. V lost 5 bases and J lost 1, with 14 bases in between. This CDR3 contains 15 residues. Germline CDR1 is MNHEY and CDR2 is SMNVEV (reference sequence). This CDR3 reads CASSPGFVGNTEAFF. CDR3 DNA sequence: TGTGCCAGCAGTCCCGGTTTCGTTGGGAACACTGAAGCTTTCTTT.

This clonotype occurred many times. The chain carries TRBV20-1 and TRBJ2-2; D is unresolved. V was trimmed by 3 bases and J by 5 bases, leaving 13 bases between them. Germline assignment: CDR1 DFQATT and CDR2 SNEGSKA (reference sequence). The CDR3 has 14 residues. CDR3 in DNA: TGCAGTGCTAGTATTGGCTTGGGGACCGGGGAGCTGTTTTTT. Amino acid sequence: CSASIGLGTGELFF.

This clonotype was seen more than once but under ten times. At one end the junction does not follow the germline gene, possibly because of a read error. This chain uses TRBV6-9 with TRBJ2-2, with 8 bases fitting TRBD2. CDR1 and CDR2 from the germline V gene are MNHGY and SVAAGI. The CDR3 totals 14 residues. The CDR3 is CASKGGGITGELFF. The CDR3 nucleotides read TGCGCCAGCAAGGGCGGGGGGATCACCGGGGAGCTGTTTTTT.

For this clonotype: Since a much larger clone is just one base distant, this may be a read error. The chain links TRBV28 to TRBJ1-5; the D gene is possibly TRBD1 (5 bases). The V gene's germline CDR1 is MDHEN and CDR2 SYDVKM. Deletions cut 7 bases from V and 0 bases from J, with 16 bases between. The CDR3 spans 16 residues. The CDR3 DNA sequence: TGTGCCAGCATAAGGGGCGGCGGCTGTAGCAATCAGCCCCAGCATTTT. Amino acids: CASIRGGGCSNQPQHF.

This clonotype came up many times. The chain is built from TRBV7-2 and TRBJ2-1, with D possibly TRBD2 on 6 matching bases. The ends were cut back, 5 bases at V and 4 bases at J, with 18 bases in the middle. The CDR3 has 16 residues. Germline values: CDR1 SGHTA, CDR2 FQGNSA. The CDR3 spells CASSPLGRGRYNEQFF. DNA for the CDR3: TGTGCCAGCAGCCCCCTGGGGCGGGGAAGATACAATGAGCAGTTCTTC. Full variable domain (outside the CDR3, taken from reference TRBV7-2 and TRBJ2-1): GAGVSQSPSNKVTEKGKDVELRCDPISGHTALYWYRQSLGQGLEFLIYFQGNSAPDKSGLPSDRFSAERTGGSVSTLTIQRTQQEDSAVYLCASSPLGRGRYNEQFFGPGTRLTVL.

This clonotype was seen only a few times. This chain uses TRBV9 with TRBJ2-7; the D is unclear. CDR1 and CDR2 (germline): SGDLS, YYNGEE. The CDR3 has 12 residues. The germline V and J ends were trimmed by 0 bases and 7 bases, with 8 bases remaining between them. The CDR3 bases are TGTGCCAGCAGCGTAGGCGTGGGGGAGCAGTACTTC. Translation gives CASSVGVGEQYF.

The rearrangement uses TRBV20-1 and TRBJ1-5; 9 positions agree with TRBD1. This CDR3 spans 15 amino acids. V was pared by 4 bases and J by 5 bases, with 9 bases of the junction left unmatched. Germline CDR1 and CDR2: DFQATT and SNEGSKA (reference sequence). The CDR3 protein is CSANPGQGKDQPQHF. The CDR3 DNA reads TGCAGTGCTAACCCGGGACAGGGTAAGGATCAGCCCCAGCATTTT.

This clonotype was counted many times. The chain is built from TRBV6-5 and TRBJ2-5, with D possibly TRBD2 on 6 matching bases. Trimming took 2 bases from V and 2 from J, leaving 15 bases between them. This CDR3 spans 16 amino acids. Looked up from germline, CDR1 is MNHEY and CDR2 is SVGAGI. The CDR3 protein is CASSYASRELQETQYF. The CDR3 nucleotides read TGTGCCAGCAGTTACGCCTCCCGGGAGCTTCAAGAGACCCAGTACTTC.

The chain joins TRBV5-1 to TRBJ2-1; TRBD2 matches at 12 bases. Germline values: CDR1 SGHRS, CDR2 YFSETQ. The CDR3 is made up of 15 amino acids. The J segment lost 8 bases and the V segment lost 3 bases, leaving 6 bases of the junction unmatched. The CDR3 protein is CASSSLAGGEDEQFF. The DNA for the CDR3 is TGCGCCAGCAGCTCACTAGCGGGAGGAGAGGATGAGCAGTTCTTC.

In this sample, this clonotype turned up many times. The chain has TRBV7-9 and TRBJ2-7, with 10 bases matching TRBD1. The CDR3 spans 14 residues. J lost 7 bases, V lost 5 bases, and 8 bases had no gene match. Germline CDR1 reads SEHNR; CDR2 reads FQNEAQ (reference sequence). The CDR3 DNA is TGTGCCAGCAGCCTGGGACAGGGGTTTGGAGAGCAGTACTTC. Protein sequence: CASSLGQGFGEQYF.

The chain carries TRBV5-1 and TRBJ2-7; TRBD2 is a possible D gene (6 bases). The CDR3 is 15 amino acids. The V gene lost 0 bases and the J gene lost 2 bases, with 12 bases spanning the gap. Germline CDR1 reads SGHRS; CDR2 reads YFSETQ. For the CDR3, the DNA is TGCGCCAGCAGCTTGGTCTGGGGCGGGACCTACGAGCAGTACTTC. This translates into CASSLVWGGTYEQYF. Looking up the rest from reference TRBV5-1 and TRBJ2-7 gives the full variable domain: KAGVTQTPRYLIKTRGQQVTLSCSPISGHRSVSWYQQTPGQGLQFLFEYFSETQRNKGNFPGRFSGRQFSNSRSEMNVSTLELGDSALYLCASSLVWGGTYEQYFGPGTRLTVT.

Concerning this clonotype itself: Germline and junction disagree at one end, which may indicate a read error. The chain employs TRBV11-3 and TRBJ2-3, with TRBD1 identical over 9 bases. The CDR3 length is 15 residues. CDR1 SGHNT and CDR2 YENEEA come from the germline V gene. The CDR3 nucleotides read TGTGCCGGCAGCAAAAACAGGGGGCGTGCAGATGCGCAGTATTTT. The encoded protein is CAGSKNRGRADAQYF.

This clonotype was recorded a few times. The rearrangement joins TRBV20-1 to TRBJ2-1, with TRBD2 matching over 13 bases. CDR3 length: 20 residues. With V trimmed by 0 bases and J by 8 bases, 19 bases remained unmatched. Germline CDR1 reads DFQATT; CDR2 reads SNEGSKA (reference sequence). The CDR3 DNA follows: TGCAGTGCTAGAGATGTGGGGGCCACCGGGACTAGCGGGACGTCGGATGAGCAGTTCTTC. Translated, it gives CSARDVGATGTSGTSDEQFF.

This clonotype showed up many times. The chain combines TRBV20-1 with TRBJ2-3, with D perhaps TRBD2 (6 bases). The germline V gene encodes CDR1 DFQATT and CDR2 SNEGSKA (reference sequence). The CDR3 consists of 17 residues. The V gene lost 1 base and the J gene lost 0 bases, with 17 bases spanning the gap. The CDR3 protein is CSARAGAGRTSTDTQYF. For the CDR3, the DNA is TGCAGTGCTAGAGCGGGTGCGGGACGAACTAGCACAGATACGCAGTATTTT.

This clonotype has ten or more counts. This rearrangement joins TRBV27 to TRBJ1-1; 7 nucleotides line up with TRBD1. The CDR3 contains 16 residues. V shed 10 bases and J 1 base; nucleotides not matched to a gene: 15. Germline V gives CDR1 MNHEY, CDR2 SMNVEV (reference sequence). The DNA of the CDR3 is TGTGCCATCCGAGGACAGGAGTTCGCCTGGAACACTGAAGCTTTCTTT. Protein sequence: CAIRGQEFAWNTEAFF.